This TCR beta chain was identified during a study of blood T cell repertoires in COVID-19. Source study methods: Amplification from reference gene primers served as the basis for estimated nucleated cell counts. Sequenced by immunoSEQ multiplex PCR; TCRdb stores in-frame clones only, minus some. From that table come the V and J calls and clone size; the DNA was used to work out D and trimming. The sample consists of about 59,000 clones, 90% to 95% of them appearing once. Germline assignment: CDR1 LNHDA and CDR2 SQIVND (reference sequence). With V trimmed by 4 bases and J by 4 bases, 9 bases remained unmatched. There are 17 residues in the CDR3.

This receptor was taken from a human donor in a cohort sampled during active COVID-19. V gene TRBV19 combines with J gene TRBJ2-2, with 10 bases lining up with TRBD1. The sequenced material came from peripheral blood. The CDR3 spells CASSNPTGGAGTGELFF. The CDR3 coding sequence is TGTGCCAGTAGTAACCCGACAGGGGGCGCGGGCACCGGGGAGCTGTTTTTT.